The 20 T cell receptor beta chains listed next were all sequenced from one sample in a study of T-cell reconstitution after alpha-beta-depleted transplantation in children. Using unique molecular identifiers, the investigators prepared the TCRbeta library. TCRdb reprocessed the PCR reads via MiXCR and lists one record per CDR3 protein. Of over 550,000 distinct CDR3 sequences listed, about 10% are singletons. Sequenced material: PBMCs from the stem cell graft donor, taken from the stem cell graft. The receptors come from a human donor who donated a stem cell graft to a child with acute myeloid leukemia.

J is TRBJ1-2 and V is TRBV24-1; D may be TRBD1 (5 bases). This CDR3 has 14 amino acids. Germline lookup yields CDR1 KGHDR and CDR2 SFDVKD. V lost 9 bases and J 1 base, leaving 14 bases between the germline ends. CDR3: CATSTGTVNYGYTF. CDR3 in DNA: TGTGCCACCTCAACCGGGACGGTTAACTATGGCTACACCTTC.

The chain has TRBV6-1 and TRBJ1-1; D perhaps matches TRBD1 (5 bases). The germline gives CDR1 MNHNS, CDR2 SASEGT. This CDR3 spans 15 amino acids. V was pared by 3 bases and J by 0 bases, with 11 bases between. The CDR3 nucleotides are TGTGCCAGCAGTGAGGTTAAAGGGGTGAACACTGAAGCTTTCTTT. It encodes CASSEVKGVNTEAFF.

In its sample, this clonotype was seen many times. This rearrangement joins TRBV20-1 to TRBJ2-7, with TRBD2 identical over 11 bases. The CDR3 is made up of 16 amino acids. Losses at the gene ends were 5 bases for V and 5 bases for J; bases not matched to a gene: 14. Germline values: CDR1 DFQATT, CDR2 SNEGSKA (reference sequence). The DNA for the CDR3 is TGCAGTGCTCCCCGAGGGGTAGCGGGAGGGCGGGACGAGCAGTACTTC. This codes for CSAPRGVAGGRDEQYF.

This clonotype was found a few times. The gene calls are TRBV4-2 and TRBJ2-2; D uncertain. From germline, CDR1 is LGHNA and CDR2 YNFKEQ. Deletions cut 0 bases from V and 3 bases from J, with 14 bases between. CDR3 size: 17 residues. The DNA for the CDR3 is TGTGCCAGCAGCCAAGAGGCAGCTACCTCAGACACCGGGGAGCTGTTTTTT. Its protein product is CASSQEAATSDTGELFF.

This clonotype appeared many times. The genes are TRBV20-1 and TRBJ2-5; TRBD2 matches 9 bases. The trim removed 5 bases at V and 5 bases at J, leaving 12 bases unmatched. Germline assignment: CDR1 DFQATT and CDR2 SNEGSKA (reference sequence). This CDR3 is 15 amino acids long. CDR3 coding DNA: TGCAGTGCTCCCTCTAGCGGGATCCTAATGGAGACCCAGTACTTC. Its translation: CSAPSSGILMETQYF.

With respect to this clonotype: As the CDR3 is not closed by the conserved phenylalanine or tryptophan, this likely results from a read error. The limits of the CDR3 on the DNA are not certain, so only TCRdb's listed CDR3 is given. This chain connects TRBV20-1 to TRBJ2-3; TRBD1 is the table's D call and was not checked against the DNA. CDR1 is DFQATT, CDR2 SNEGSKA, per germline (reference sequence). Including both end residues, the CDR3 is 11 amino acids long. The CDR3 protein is CSALRPDILRT.

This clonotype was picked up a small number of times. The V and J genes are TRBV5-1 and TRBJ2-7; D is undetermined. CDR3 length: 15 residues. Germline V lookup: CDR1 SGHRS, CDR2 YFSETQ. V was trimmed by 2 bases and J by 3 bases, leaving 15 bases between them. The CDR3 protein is CASSLRPRRDYEQYF. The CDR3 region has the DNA TGCGCCAGCAGCTTAAGACCGAGAAGAGACTACGAGCAGTACTTC.

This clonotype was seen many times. CDR3 protein: CASSPGQILNTEAFF. The CDR3 DNA reads as TGTGCCAGCTCACCTGGACAGATCTTGAACACTGAAGCTTTCTTT. This rearrangement joins TRBV18 to TRBJ1-1; weak D call: TRBD1 (6 bases). CDR3 length: 15 amino acids. Germline CDR1 and CDR2: KGHSH and LQKENI. V was trimmed by 3 bases and J by 0 bases, leaving 11 bases between them.

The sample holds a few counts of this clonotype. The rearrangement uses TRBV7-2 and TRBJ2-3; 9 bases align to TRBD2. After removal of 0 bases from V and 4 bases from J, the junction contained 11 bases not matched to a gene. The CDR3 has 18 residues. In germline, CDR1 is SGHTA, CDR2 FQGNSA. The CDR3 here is CASSLASGSPKISDTQYF. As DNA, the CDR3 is TGTGCCAGCAGCTTAGCTAGCGGGAGCCCTAAGATCTCAGATACGCAGTATTTT. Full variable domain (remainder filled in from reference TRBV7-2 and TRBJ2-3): GAGVSQSPSNKVTEKGKDVELRCDPISGHTALYWYRQSLGQGLEFLIYFQGNSAPDKSGLPSDRFSAERTGGSVSTLTIQRTQQEDSAVYLCASSLASGSPKISDTQYFGPGTRLTVL.

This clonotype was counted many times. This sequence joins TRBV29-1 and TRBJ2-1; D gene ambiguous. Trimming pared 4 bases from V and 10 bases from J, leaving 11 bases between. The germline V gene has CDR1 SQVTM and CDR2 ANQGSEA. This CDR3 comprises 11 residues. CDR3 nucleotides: TGCAGCGTTGTTCAGTATAGAGAGCAGTTCTTC. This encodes CSVVQYREQFF.

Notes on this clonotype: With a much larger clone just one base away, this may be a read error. In nucleotides, the CDR3 is TGCAGCGTTGTGGGCCCAGCGGGAGTTGGCGAGCGGTACTTC. Its translation: CSVVGPAGVGERYF. This rearrangement joins TRBV29-1 to TRBJ2-7; TRBD2 matches 8 bases. The CDR3 has 14 residues. Germline lookup yields CDR1 SQVTM and CDR2 ANQGSEA.

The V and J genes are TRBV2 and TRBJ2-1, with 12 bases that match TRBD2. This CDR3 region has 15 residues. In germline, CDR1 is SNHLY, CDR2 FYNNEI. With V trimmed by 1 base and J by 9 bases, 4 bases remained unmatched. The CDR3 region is CASSEVKGLAGEQFF. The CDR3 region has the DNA TGTGCCAGCAGTGAAGTCAAGGGACTAGCGGGTGAGCAGTTCTTC.

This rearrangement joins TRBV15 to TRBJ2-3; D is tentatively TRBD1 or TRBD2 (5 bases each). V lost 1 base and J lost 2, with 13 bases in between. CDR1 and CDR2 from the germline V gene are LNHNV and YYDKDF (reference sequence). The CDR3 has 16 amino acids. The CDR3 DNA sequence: TGTGCCACCAGCAGAGCTTCGGGGCTTGTCACAGATACGCAGTATTTT. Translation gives CATSRASGLVTDTQYF.

CDR3 amino acids: CSALPHSETQYF. The CDR3 DNA follows: TGCAGCGCCCTGCCTCACTCTGAGACCCAGTACTTC. The chain uses TRBV29-1 and TRBJ2-5; D remains ambiguous. The CDR3 is 12 residues long. Germline CDR1 reads SQVTM; CDR2 reads ANQGSEA. V was trimmed by 7 bases and J by 5 bases, leaving 14 bases between them.

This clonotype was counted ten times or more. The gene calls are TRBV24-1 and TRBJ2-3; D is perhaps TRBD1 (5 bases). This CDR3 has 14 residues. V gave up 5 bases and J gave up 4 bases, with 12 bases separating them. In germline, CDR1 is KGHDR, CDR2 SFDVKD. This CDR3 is CATSALRQSDTQYF. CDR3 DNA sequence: TGTGCCACCAGTGCCCTGAGACAGTCAGATACGCAGTATTTT.

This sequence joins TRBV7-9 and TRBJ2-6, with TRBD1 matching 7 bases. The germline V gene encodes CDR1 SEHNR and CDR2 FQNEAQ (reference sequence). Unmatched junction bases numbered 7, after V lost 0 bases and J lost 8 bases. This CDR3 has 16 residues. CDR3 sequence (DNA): TGTGCCAGCAGCTTAGCGACCGTGGGACAGACCAACGTCCTGACTTTC. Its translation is CASSLATVGQTNVLTF.

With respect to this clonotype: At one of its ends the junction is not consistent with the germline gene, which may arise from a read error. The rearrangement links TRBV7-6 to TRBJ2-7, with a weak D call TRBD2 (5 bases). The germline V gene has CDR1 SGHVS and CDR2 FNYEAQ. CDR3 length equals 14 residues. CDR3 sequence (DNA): TGTGCCAGCAGCCTAGCCGAGGACGCCTACGAGCAGTACTTC. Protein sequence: CASSLAEDAYEQYF.

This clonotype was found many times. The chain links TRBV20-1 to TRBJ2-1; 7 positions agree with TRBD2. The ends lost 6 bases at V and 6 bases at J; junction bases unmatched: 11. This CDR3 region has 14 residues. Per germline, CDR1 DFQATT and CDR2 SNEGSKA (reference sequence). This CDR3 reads CSAPSPGGTNEQFF. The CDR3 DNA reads TGCAGTGCCCCCTCCCCGGGGGGAACCAATGAGCAGTTCTTC.

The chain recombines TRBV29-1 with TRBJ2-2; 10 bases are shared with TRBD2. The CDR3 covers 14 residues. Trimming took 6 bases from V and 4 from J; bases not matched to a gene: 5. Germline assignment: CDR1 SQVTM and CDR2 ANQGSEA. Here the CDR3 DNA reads TGCAGCGTCTGGAGCGGGGGGGGCACCGGGGAGCTGTTTTTT. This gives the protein CSVWSGGGTGELFF.

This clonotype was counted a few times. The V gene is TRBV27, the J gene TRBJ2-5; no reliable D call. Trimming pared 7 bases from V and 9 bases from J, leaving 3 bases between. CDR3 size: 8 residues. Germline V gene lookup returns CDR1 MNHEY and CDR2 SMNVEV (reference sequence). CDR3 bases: TGTGCCAGCATGCCCCAGTACTTC. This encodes CASMPQYF.